Listed below are T cell receptor beta chains from one sample, sequenced in a study of T cells in Graves' hyperthyroidism and ophthalmopathy. Using its own MiXCR run on the multiplex PCR reads, TCRdb lists one record per CDR3 protein. In the table there are hundreds of thousands of distinct CDR3 sequences, 22% of which are singletons. Sequencing was done on a sample of blood. The receptors were gathered from a man aged 30-40 years with Graves' ophthalmopathy. Each CDR3 is given without its conserved first and last residue.

len,j_gene,v_gene,CDR3aa
12,TRBJ2-3,TRBV10-3,AISPGDSTDTQY
12,TRBJ2-3,TRBV27,ASSFGTLRDTQY
12,TRBJ1-5,TRBV24-1,ATSDFKGNQPQH
13,TRBJ1-4,TRBV13,ASRQSGTGNEKLF
12,TRBJ2-1,TRBV5-1,ASSLAGSQNEQF
12,TRBJ2-5,TRBV20-1,SARADRVLETQY
11,TRBJ1-2,TRBV7-2,ASSQPPTSGYT
14,TRBJ2-7,TRBV25-1,ASSEMGAGGLYEQY
10,TRBJ2-1,TRBV7-3,ASSLHAGEQF
11,TRBJ1-4,TRBV19,ASSVLGQGILF
14,TRBJ2-7,TRBV28,ASSLTSSGAGNEQY
12,TRBJ2-7,TRBV11-3,ASSLNRGPYEQY
11,TRBJ2-3,TRBV20-1,STTPDGADTQY
12,TRBJ1-1,TRBV6-2/TRBV6-3,ASRLGSSNTEAF
13,TRBJ2-2,TRBV28,ASSYSGSYTGELF
13,TRBJ1-1,TRBV5-1,ASSLTSRGGTEAF
13,TRBJ2-1,TRBV5-1,ASRSSTLSYNEQF
14,TRBJ1-1,TRBV18,ASSPIPGQGEVGAF
10,TRBJ1-2,TRBV28,ASSEEDYGYT
14,TRBJ1-5,TRBV6-1,ASRPGTRSSNQPQH
12,TRBJ1-2,TRBV5-1,ASSLEGSDYGYT
14,TRBJ2-7,TRBV13,ASSLLAGGSSYEQY
13,TRBJ2-6,TRBV6-1,ASSPFGSGANVLT
14,TRBJ2-5,TRBV20-1,SVEFPSGGGQETQY
12,TRBJ1-4,TRBV28,ASSFGQGNEKLF
14,TRBJ2-2,TRBV5-5,ASRLLDRANTGELF
12,TRBJ2-1,TRBV16,ASNWRGQIDEQF
14,TRBJ1-1,TRBV3-1,ASSQDLVQEVTEAF